This T cell receptor beta chain stems from a study of CD8+CD57+ T cells in acquired aplastic anemia. Looking at the study overall: Sorting CD4+ and CD8+ cells gave DNA averaging around 3 ug. Study-wide results and caveats: Some 29 shared CD8+ CDR3s appeared highly expressed within patients' immunodominant clones.

According to the study, genomic DNA was the template for TCR beta VDJ and CDR3 profiling. MiXCR was run by TCRdb on the reads, yielding one entry per CDR3 protein. This table has approximately 170,000 distinct CDR3 sequences, about half appearing once. Germline CDR1 SGHVS, CDR2 FQNEAQ. The CDR3 extends over 14 amino acids. V was clipped by 0 bases and J by 5 bases, with 10 bases between them. Ten or more counts support this clonotype. Its antigen is not identified. Previously, flow cytometry had revealed CD8+CD57+ cell expansion in the patients chosen for sequencing. Blood sampling was performed on the patients, and none of them had received therapy by then.

The sequence was obtained from a human donor with aplastic anemia. The rearrangement joins TRBV7-8 to TRBJ2-5; tentative D call: TRBD1 (6 bases). Sequencing was done on a sample of sorted CD4+, CD8+, or CD8+CD57+ T cells (not recorded which) from PBMCs. The CDR3 region is CASSLARGAETQYF. CDR3 in DNA: TGTGCCAGCAGCTTAGCCAGGGGAGCGGAGACCCAGTACTTC.